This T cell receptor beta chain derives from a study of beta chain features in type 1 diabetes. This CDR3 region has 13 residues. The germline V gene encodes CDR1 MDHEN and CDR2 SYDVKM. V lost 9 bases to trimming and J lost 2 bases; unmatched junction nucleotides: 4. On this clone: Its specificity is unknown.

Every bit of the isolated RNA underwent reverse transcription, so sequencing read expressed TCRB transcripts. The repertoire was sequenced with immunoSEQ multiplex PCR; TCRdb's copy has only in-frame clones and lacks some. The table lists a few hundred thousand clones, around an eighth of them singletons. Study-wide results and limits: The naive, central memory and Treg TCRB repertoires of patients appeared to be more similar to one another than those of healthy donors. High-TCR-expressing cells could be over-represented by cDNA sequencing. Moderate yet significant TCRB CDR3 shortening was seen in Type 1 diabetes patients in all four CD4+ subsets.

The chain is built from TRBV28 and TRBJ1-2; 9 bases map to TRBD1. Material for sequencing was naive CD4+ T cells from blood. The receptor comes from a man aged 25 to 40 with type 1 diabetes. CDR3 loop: CASGQGTNYGYTF. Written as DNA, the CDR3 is TGTGCCAGTGGACAGGGGACAAACTATGGCTACACCTTC.